This T cell receptor (beta chain) appears in the sequencing data of a study of CD8+CD57+ T cells in acquired aplastic anemia. Study summary: The mean DNA yield obtained from sorted CD4+ and CD8+ cells came to approximately 3.2 ug. For CD4+ cells, healthy donors had an average of approximately 10 million reads.

This clonotype was detected many times. Its antigen is as yet unknown. Profiling of TCR beta VDJ combinations and CDR3 sequences used genomic DNA as template. TCRdb reprocessed the reads with MiXCR, giving one entry per CDR3 protein. The table has about 220,000 distinct CDR3 sequences, roughly 33% seen once; the top ten hold about 1.1%. Study-level results: Researchers reported that CD8+ Simpson's diversity was not significantly different in patients versus controls. Overlap between patients and controls comprised 25 to 35 CD8+ CDR3 sequences.

J gave up 7 bases and V 5 bases, and 11 bases lay outside the gene matches. Germline loops: CDR1 SGHAT, CDR2 FQNNGV. The CDR3 sequence is 14 residues long. The gene calls are TRBV11-2 and TRBJ2-7; 7 bases align to TRBD1. Sequenced input: sorted CD4+, CD8+, or CD8+CD57+ T cells (not recorded which) from PBMCs. The clonotype comes from a human donor in good health, serving as a control. The DNA for the CDR3 is TGTGCCAGCAGCCCGCTCACAGGGGAGAGGGAGCAGTACTTC. Protein product: CASSPLTGEREQYF.